This paragraph covers one TCR beta chain sequence. This clonotype has only one observation. Its recognized antigen is unknown. Base-call qualities are not available, and no considerably larger clone is one nucleotide away. One read alone is a weak basis. Peripheral blood CD8+ and CD4+ T cells from healthy donors, Susac syndrome patients and multiple sclerosis patients were profiled using high-throughput TCR beta sequencing. The Susac syndrome patients fulfilled recently defined diagnostic criteria for definite or probable disease. Bulk CD8+ and CD4+ T cells were purified magnetically by negative isolation, whereas CD8+ TEMRA cells were enriched by FACS. Blood was drawn into EDTA tubes, processed within 24 hours, and PBMCs were isolated by density gradient centrifugation. PBMCs destined for TCR sequencing were cryopreserved in liquid nitrogen and later thawed in a 37 °C water bath. The sorted or isolated CD4+, CD8+ and CD8+ TEMRA cells reached a purity of at least 90%.

The record originates from a study of CD8 T cells in Susac syndrome (dated by TCRdb to between 2018 and 2021). Regarding the study in general: Among the sequenced Susac syndrome patients, six had clinically active disease and eight were in clinical remission. Susac syndrome patients were therapy-naive, on corticosteroids (some also receiving IVIg), or on IVIg alone at blood withdrawal. Whether CD8+ T cell activation and differentiation in Susac syndrome was antigen driven was tested using repertoire sequencing.

The investigation overall reported the following: The CD4+ T cell repertoire of patients with Susac syndrome showed no detectable clonal expansion. The study acknowledged that relatively few individuals were included in the TCR sequencing and HLA analysis.

RNA was extracted with the RNeasy kit and about 0.5 to 1 ug was reverse transcribed using random hexamers. TCR beta CDR3 regions were amplified with the immunoSEQ multiplex PCR assay covering 54 Vbeta and 13 Jbeta segments. PCR amplification bias was corrected by using a synthetic template baseline for primer optimization and computational correction. The original methods were these. Only productive sequences were kept, with reads annotated to V, D and J genes according to IMGT and analyzed in immunoSEQ Analyzer. To calculate clonality, Shannon entropy was normalized by log2 of the number of productive unique sequences and then subtracted from one. For each patient and control, public and private clones were evaluated among the 100 most prevalent clones. A clone was defined as Susac-specific if it was absent from the healthy and MS cohorts, from approximately 980 published viral clones and from other ImmuneACCESS disease sequences. TCRdb redid the processing of the public reads, applying fastp at Q25 and MiXCR, and retained in-frame beta chains. Entries that share a CDR3 protein sequence are merged under the most common genes and DNA. The V and J calls and clone size are TCRdb's, not the authors'. The sample data list around 200,000 distinct CDR3 sequences, and 95% of these were observed just once. The top ten clones comprise 0.098% of the sample.

Relative to germline, V is missing 3 bases and J is missing 4 bases, with 4 bases of the junction outside any gene match. Measured from the cysteine to the phenylalanine, the CDR3 is 14 residues long. This entry keeps only the CDR3 DNA: 42 bases, framed from base 1. From a lookup of the germline V gene (reference sequence), CDR1 and CDR2 are LNHNV and YYDKDF. Sequencing input: CD4+ T cells from PBMCs. The chain is assembled from TRBV15 and TRBJ2-7, with 9 bases aligning to TRBD1. The sequence came from a human donor with Susac syndrome. The CDR3 in this case is CATSRGQGTYEQYF. The nucleotide sequence reads as follows: TGTGCCACCAGCAGGGGACAGGGTACTTACGAGCAGTACTTC.